Listed here are 5 T cell receptor beta chains from one sample, sequenced in a study of blood T cells in healthy people across ages. Combining a sample-barcoded 5' primer with a J-beta primer mix, a second PCR ran for 7 to 11 cycles. MiXCR, applied by TCRdb to the 5' RACE reads, yields one record per CDR3 protein. The data contain about 1,500,000 distinct CDR3 sequences, approximately 42% of them singletons. Specimen: blood. All receptors derive from a woman aged 18-29 years in good health.

The gene calls are TRBV7-9 and TRBJ1-6; 8 nucleotides align to TRBD1. V was clipped by 5 bases and J by 5 bases; unmatched bases: 14. Germline values: CDR1 SEHNR, CDR2 FQNEAQ (reference sequence). This CDR3 is 18 amino acids long. The CDR3 is CASSRPFPQGANNSPLHF. CDR3 in DNA: TGTGCCAGCAGCCGACCTTTCCCTCAGGGGGCGAATAATTCACCCCTCCACTTT. Variable domain in full (rest from reference TRBV7-9 and TRBJ1-6): DTGVSQNPRHKITKRGQNVTFRCDPISEHNRLYWYRQTLGQGPEFLTYFQNEAQLEKSRLLSDRFSAERPKGSFSTLEIQRTEQGDSAMYLCASSRPFPQGANNSPLHFGNGTRLTVT.

This clonotype has a handful of counts. The chain recombines TRBV25-1 with TRBJ1-1; the match to TRBD1 covers 8 bases. The CDR3 loop spans 15 amino acids. Germline CDR1 MGHDK, CDR2 SYGVNS. V lost 6 bases, J lost 1 base, and 7 bases stayed unmatched. The CDR3 reads CASSPSGTGNTEAFF. In nucleotides, the CDR3 is TGTGCCAGCAGCCCATCAGGGACAGGGAACACTGAAGCTTTCTTT.

This rearrangement joins TRBV7-6 to TRBJ2-1, with 7 positions matching TRBD2. J gave up 0 bases and V 5 bases, and 19 bases lay outside the gene matches. The CDR3 runs 20 residues. CDR1 is SGHVS, CDR2 FNYEAQ, per germline. This CDR3 is CASSAPSDLLASGSYNEQFF. CDR3 bases: TGTGCCAGCAGCGCCCCATCCGACCTTTTGGCTAGCGGCTCCTACAATGAGCAGTTCTTC.

V is TRBV7-9 and J is TRBJ2-1; the match to TRBD1 covers 8 bases. The V and J ends lost 2 bases and 3 bases, in that order; junction bases with no gene match: 9. The CDR3 is 17 residues long. Per the germline V gene, CDR1 is SEHNR and CDR2 is FQNEAQ (reference sequence). CDR3 sequence reads: CASSLLGRDRNYNEQFF. The CDR3 DNA reads TGTGCCAGCAGCTTACTAGGCAGGGACAGGAACTACAATGAGCAGTTCTTC.

V gene TRBV12-3 or TRBV12-4 combines with J gene TRBJ2-5; 11 nucleotides agree with TRBD2. The junction had 15 bases not matched to a gene; V was cut back by 1 base and J by 11 bases. This CDR3 contains 17 residues. The CDR3 sequence: CASSLGTSGLWVHEQYF. The DNA of the CDR3 is TGTGCCAGCAGTTTAGGGACTAGCGGGCTCTGGGTCCATGAGCAGTACTTC.